One and the same sample provided the 26 T cell receptor beta chains below, sequenced in a study of Tregs in tolerant kidney transplant recipients (dated by TCRdb to between 2017 and 2020). What this sample's time point label stands for: blood sample drawn before combined kidney and bone marrow transplant. The library came from the immunoSEQ multiplex PCR assay. TCRdb took over this immuneACCESS table, retaining in-frame rearrangements with V and J assigned. Such tables are incomplete; in checked studies, under half of the missing clones stem from an unresolved V gene, and the remainder is unexplained. This sample lists some 74,000 clones; less than 95% were detected once. The ten largest clones represent approximately 0.37% of the sample. This material consisted of Tregs from blood, taken before the transplant. These receptor sequences come from a human donor who received a combined kidney and bone marrow transplant.

The chain links TRBV28 to TRBJ2-7; maybe TRBD2 (5 bases). Trimming took 10 bases from V and 2 from J, leaving 15 bases between them. The germline CDR1 and CDR2 sequences are MDHEN and SYDVKM. The CDR3 has 13 residues. Written as DNA, the CDR3 is TGTGCCACCTCCCTCGGGGAGCCCTACGAGCAGTACTTC. Its protein product is CATSLGEPYEQYF.

The chain uses TRBV5-1 and TRBJ2-5; the D gene is possibly TRBD2 (5 bases). In germline, CDR1 is SGHRS, CDR2 YFSETQ. Trimming left V 0 bases short and J 3 bases short, with 9 bases between. CDR3 length: 14 residues. CDR3 bases: TGCGCCAGCAGCTTGGGGACGGGAAAAGAGACCCAGTACTTC. As protein: CASSLGTGKETQYF. The variable domain in full, completed from reference TRBV5-1 and TRBJ2-5, reads KAGVTQTPRYLIKTRGQQVTLSCSPISGHRSVSWYQQTPGQGLQFLFEYFSETQRNKGNFPGRFSGRQFSNSRSEMNVSTLELGDSALYLCASSLGTGKETQYFGPGTRLLVL.

This chain connects TRBV7-9 to TRBJ2-5, with D possibly being TRBD1 (9 bases). Germline lookup yields CDR1 SEHNR and CDR2 FQNEAQ (reference sequence). This CDR3 has 16 residues. V gave up 2 bases and J gave up 5 bases, with 18 bases separating them. CDR3 protein: CASSLLGQGLVETQYF. The CDR3 nucleotides are TGTGCCAGCAGCTTACTGGGACAGGGACTAGTTGAGACCCAGTACTTC. The full variable domain, its missing parts supplied by reference TRBV7-9 and TRBJ2-5, is DTGVSQNPRHKITKRGQNVTFRCDPISEHNRLYWYRQTLGQGPEFLTYFQNEAQLEKSRLLSDRFSAERPKGSFSTLEIQRTEQGDSAMYLCASSLLGQGLVETQYFGPGTRLLVL.

This clone appeared once. The chain joins TRBV5-8 to TRBJ1-5, with 8 bases matching TRBD1. The CDR3 consists of 15 residues. Trimming took 2 bases from V and 0 from J; bases not matched to a gene: 1. CDR1 SGHTS and CDR2 YDEGEE come from the germline V gene. The CDR3 DNA follows: TGTGCCAGCAGCTTTCAGGGGGCTAGCAATCAGCCCCAGCATTTT. Its translation: CASSFQGASNQPQHF.

The CDR3 is CASRYRGRSKETQYF. In DNA, the CDR3 is TGTGCCAGCAGATACAGGGGGCGGTCGAAAGAGACCCAGTACTTC. The genes are TRBV11-2 and TRBJ2-5; TRBD1 aligns across 9 bases. The CDR3 sequence is 15 residues long. The germline gives CDR1 SGHAT, CDR2 FQNNGV. The V gene end was trimmed by 6 bases and the J gene end by 3 bases; junction bases not matched to a gene: 8.

This chain connects TRBV29-1 to TRBJ2-7; D possibly corresponds to TRBD1 (5 bases). Germline lookup yields CDR1 SQVTM and CDR2 ANQGSEA. The CDR3 contains 12 residues. V was pared by 1 base and J by 3 bases, with 7 bases between. The CDR3 here is CSVEGGNYEQYF. The CDR3 nucleotides are TGCAGCGTTGAAGGGGGCAACTACGAGCAGTACTTC.

The V call is TRBV19, the J call TRBJ2-1, with 14 nucleotides matching TRBD2. Germline V gene lookup returns CDR1 LNHDA and CDR2 SQIVND (reference sequence). Trimming at V came to 5 bases and at J to 3 bases, leaving 9 bases not matched to a gene. This CDR3 spans 18 amino acids. CDR3 protein: CASSSKTSGRAIYNEQFF. The CDR3 DNA reads as TGTGCCAGTAGTTCCAAGACTAGCGGGAGGGCCATCTACAATGAGCAGTTCTTC.

This chain joins TRBV29-1 and TRBJ2-5, with 11 bases that match TRBD2. The ends lost 4 bases at V and 2 bases at J; junction bases unmatched: 3. The germline V gene encodes CDR1 SQVTM and CDR2 ANQGSEA. The CDR3 is 14 residues long. This CDR3 reads CSVAGTSGQETQYF. The CDR3 nucleotides read TGCAGCGTTGCCGGGACTAGCGGACAAGAGACCCAGTACTTC.

V gene TRBV27 combines with J gene TRBJ1-1, with unresolved D. Germline V lookup: CDR1 MNHEY, CDR2 SMNVEV (reference sequence). Trimming took 5 bases from V and 1 from J, leaving 8 bases between them. This CDR3 is built from 13 residues. CDR3 region: CASSPYKNTEAFF. In DNA, the CDR3 is TGTGCCAGCAGTCCATACAAGAACACTGAAGCTTTCTTT.

The CDR3 DNA sequence: TGCGCCAGCAGGTCGTCCGTGGGAGGTGGGCACACAGATACGCAGTATTTT. Translated: CASRSSVGGGHTDTQYF. The chain employs TRBV5-1 and TRBJ2-3; weak D call: TRBD2 (6 bases). CDR1 and CDR2 from the germline V gene are SGHRS and YFSETQ. V was cut by 5 bases and J by 2 bases, with 21 bases left in between. The CDR3 runs to 17 residues.

The CDR3 DNA sequence: TGTGCCAGCTCCCCAGGTGGTCCCTCCTACGAGCAGTACTTC. Translating gives CASSPGGPSYEQYF. The chain employs TRBV18 and TRBJ2-7, with unresolved D. The CDR3 spans 14 residues. The V end lost 6 bases, the J end lost 0 bases, and 12 bases lay between the germline ends. Germline assignment: CDR1 KGHSH and CDR2 LQKENI.

The rearrangement uses TRBV5-1 and TRBJ1-2, with TRBD1 matching 7 bases. With V trimmed by 5 bases and J by 6 bases, 4 bases remained unmatched. CDR3 length equals 12 residues. CDR1 is SGHRS, CDR2 YFSETQ, per germline. The DNA of the CDR3 is TGCGCCAGCAGACTGACAGGGCATGGCTACACCTTC. This encodes CASRLTGHGYTF.

The CDR3 nucleotides are TGTGCCAGTAGTATTAGGGGGGTGGGGACCCCAAGGAACACCGGGGAGCTGTTTTTT. Its translation is CASSIRGVGTPRNTGELFF. This chain connects TRBV19 to TRBJ2-2; either TRBD1 or TRBD2 may supply D (6 bases each). Germline V gene data show CDR1 as LNHDA and CDR2 as SQIVND (reference sequence). The V end lost 3 bases, the J end lost 1 base, and 21 bases lay between the germline ends. The CDR3 loop spans 19 amino acids.

The rearrangement joins TRBV28 to TRBJ2-7, with no clear D. From germline, CDR1 is MDHEN and CDR2 SYDVKM. The CDR3 covers 14 residues. V lost 6 bases, J lost 3 bases, and 15 bases lay in between. CDR3 sequence (DNA): TGTGCCAGCAGCCCCCCTTTTGGCGGCTACGAGCAGTACTTC. Its translation is CASSPPFGGYEQYF.

The rearrangement joins TRBV7-2 to TRBJ2-3; D not certain. Germline-derived CDR1 and CDR2 are SGHTA and FQGNSA. Deletions cut 3 bases from V and 7 bases from J, with 8 bases between. The CDR3 has 12 amino acids. CDR3 DNA: TGTGCCAGCAGCTTGGTGGGTTATACGCAGTATTTT. This codes for CASSLVGYTQYF.

The chain is built from TRBV19 and TRBJ2-1; D is uncertain. The CDR3 is 11 amino acids. The V end was cut by 4 bases, the J end by 8 bases, with 6 bases between. Germline CDR1 and CDR2: LNHDA and SQIVND (reference sequence). The DNA of the CDR3 is TGTGCCAGTAGTAGCAGCCATGAGCAGTTCTTC. Protein product: CASSSSHEQFF. The whole variable domain, filled in from reference TRBV19 and TRBJ2-1, reads DGGITQSPKYLFRKEGQNVTLSCEQNLNHDAMYWYRQDPGQGLRLIYYSQIVNDFQKGDIAEGYSVSREKKESFPLTVTSAQKNPTAFYLCASSSSHEQFFGPGTRLTVL.

The chain recombines TRBV5-1 with TRBJ2-2; D remains ambiguous. The V gene's germline CDR1 is SGHRS and CDR2 YFSETQ. The CDR3 is 13 amino acids. V was trimmed by 0 bases and J by 6 bases, leaving 6 bases between them. CDR3 sequence: CASSLGRAGELFF. Written as DNA, the CDR3 is TGCGCCAGCAGCTTGGGAAGGGCCGGGGAGCTGTTTTTT.

The chain combines TRBV5-1 with TRBJ2-1; 9 bases match TRBD2. The CDR3 runs to 15 residues. Germline CDR1 is SGHRS and CDR2 is YFSETQ. V lost 4 bases to trimming and J lost 6 bases; unmatched junction nucleotides: 8. This chain's CDR3 is CASSPREGQGNEQFF. The CDR3 DNA is TGCGCCAGCAGCCCGCGGGAGGGCCAAGGCAATGAGCAGTTCTTC.

The rearrangement joins TRBV27 to TRBJ2-5, with a tentative D call TRBD1 (6 bases). Trimming removed 5 bases from V and 8 bases from J, with 18 bases in between. CDR3 size: 14 residues. In germline, CDR1 is MNHEY, CDR2 SMNVEV (reference sequence). CDR3 in amino acids: CASSSHDRQGTQYF. The CDR3 nucleotides are TGTGCCAGCAGTAGCCACGACAGGCAGGGTACCCAGTACTTC.

The chain employs TRBV7-9 and TRBJ2-5; D uncertain. V dropped 1 base and J dropped 4 bases, with 10 bases sitting between them. CDR3 length equals 14 residues. Germline loops: CDR1 SEHNR, CDR2 FQNEAQ (reference sequence). The CDR3 loop reads CASSLGVPPETQYF. The CDR3 DNA follows: TGTGCCAGCAGCTTAGGCGTCCCCCCAGAGACCCAGTACTTC. The full variable domain, its missing parts supplied by reference TRBV7-9 and TRBJ2-5, is DTGVSQNPRHKITKRGQNVTFRCDPISEHNRLYWYRQTLGQGPEFLTYFQNEAQLEKSRLLSDRFSAERPKGSFSTLEIQRTEQGDSAMYLCASSLGVPPETQYFGPGTRLLVL.

In its sample, this clone was seen a few times. The chain has TRBV21-1 and TRBJ2-7; TRBD1, the table's D call, was not compared with the DNA. TRBV21-1 is given as a pseudogene. The CDR3 is 17 residues long. CDR3 loop: CASSKAETHARGYEQYF. CDR3 bases: TGTGCCAGCAGCAAAGCCGAAACCCACGCCAGGGGCTACGAGCAGTACTTC.

The chain employs TRBV28 and TRBJ2-5, with 7 bases identical to TRBD1. TRBJ2-7 matches the DNA end more closely, so the J call is doubtful. In germline, CDR1 is MDHEN, CDR2 SYDVKM. There are 13 residues in the CDR3. The CDR3 region is CASRGDSSYEQYF. The CDR3 DNA reads as TGTGCCAGCAGGGGGGACAGCTCCTACGAGCAGTACTTC.

The chain is built from TRBV28 and TRBJ2-3; the D gene is possibly TRBD2 (5 bases). CDR1 and CDR2 (germline): MDHEN, SYDVKM. Trimming removed 2 bases at V and 0 bases at J, with 12 bases between. CDR3 length: 16 residues. Here the CDR3 DNA reads TGTGCCAGCAGTTTACCTCAGCGGTCTAGCACAGATACGCAGTATTTT. It yields the protein CASSLPQRSSTDTQYF.

The chain carries TRBV7-9 and TRBJ1-1, with 7 bases that match TRBD1. The CDR3 has 15 amino acids. Unmatched junction bases numbered 7, after V lost 1 base and J lost 5 bases. Germline V lookup: CDR1 SEHNR, CDR2 FQNEAQ (reference sequence). The CDR3: CASSLVAGGRTEAFF. The DNA of the CDR3 is TGTGCCAGCAGCTTAGTGGCAGGGGGGAGAACTGAAGCTTTCTTT.

The chain recombines TRBV28 with TRBJ1-2; TRBD1 aligns across 7 bases. CDR1 and CDR2 from the germline V gene are MDHEN and SYDVKM. With 10 bases clipped from V and 4 bases from J, the junction kept 9 bases outside the gene matches. The CDR3 sequence is 13 residues long. The CDR3 sequence is CATDSGTAYGYTF. DNA of the CDR3: TGTGCCACCGACTCCGGGACAGCCTATGGCTACACCTTC.

The chain couples TRBV6-1 to TRBJ1-5; TRBD1 matches at 8 bases. Germline-derived CDR1 and CDR2 are MNHNS and SASEGT. This CDR3 contains 16 residues. V trimming: 3 bases; J trimming: 3 bases; junction bases outside the gene matches: 7. CDR3 sequence (DNA): TGTGCCAGCAGTGACCGGACAGGGCGGTTCAATCAGCCCCAGCATTTT. Translated: CASSDRTGRFNQPQHF.